This T cell receptor (beta chain) derives from a study of radiotherapy plus CTLA-4 blockade in lung cancer. About the research overall: Disease control was seen in about 34% of patients, objective responses in 15% to 20%. Study-level points and caveats: Reports state that early shifts in blood T cell clones, with interferon-beta, best predicted response. Blood TCR clones of tumor origin expanded after radiotherapy plus ipilimumab.

This table comes from immunoSEQ multiplex PCR, and its TCRdb copy is limited to in-frame clones, with some not included. The table lists approximately 80,000 clones, around 79% of them singletons. This clone was observed once. The antigen is not known. Focal radiation and CTLA-4 blockade (ipilimumab) were tested in chemo-refractory metastatic non-small-cell lung cancer patients. The sample in question was peripheral blood, obtained from a patient treated with radiotherapy plus ipilimumab. The receptor was derived from a human donor with non-small cell lung cancer whose response to radiotherapy plus ipilimumab could not be evaluated. Some clones in this sample may be carry-over from other donors' samples.

The CDR3: CASSDPLRGTNEKLFF. CDR3 nucleotides: TGTGCCAGCAGTGACCCCCTCAGGGGGACTAATGAAAAACTGTTTTTT. V and J are TRBV6-1 and TRBJ1-4; 7 bases map to TRBD1. Trimming cost V 3 bases and J 2 bases; bases outside gene matches: 6. The CDR3 spans 16 residues. CDR1 is MNHNS and CDR2 is SASEGT in the germline V gene.